This T cell receptor beta chain was recovered during a study of a mutant IDH1 vaccine in newly diagnosed glioma. Points from the study as a whole: Patients mounted vaccine-induced immune responses in approximately 93% of cases.

As concerns this clone: Its antigen is not identified. Different DNA sequences within this sample yield the same CDR3.

The repertoire was sequenced with immunoSEQ multiplex PCR; TCRdb's copy has only in-frame clones and lacks some. The sample has about 92,000 clones, approximately 83% seen once. Described time point: baseline, week 1 (first vaccination visit). The sample's treatment: pre-vaccination baseline after standard-of-care therapy. Unmatched junction bases numbered 3, after V lost 5 bases and J lost 0 bases. The CDR3 consists of 14 residues. CDR1 is MNHEY, CDR2 SVGAGI, per germline. Specimen: PBMCs, collected from a glioma patient treated with radiotherapy, temozolomide or both. The chain employs TRBV6-5 and TRBJ1-1, with 7 bases identical to TRBD1. The receptor was derived from a woman in her fifties or sixties with glioma. The DNA of the CDR3 is TGTGCCAGCAGTCGGGACAGCTTGAACACTGAAGCTTTCTTT. This gives the protein CASSRDSLNTEAFF.